There are many counts of the clone carrying this TCR beta chain. Individual cDNA molecules were tagged with unique molecular identifiers. TCRdb ran MiXCR on the 5' RACE reads and lists one entry per CDR3 protein. The sample includes roughly 38,000 distinct CDR3 sequences, 4.5% to 7% of them seen just once. CDR3 size: 14 residues. Germline values: CDR1 SGHNT, CDR2 YENEEA. With 5 bases removed from V and 4 bases from J, the gap between germline ends came to 13 bases. The data were taken from a study of early T cells in non-severe SARS-CoV-2 infection. At the level of the study: The sequenced material was bulk RNA from unsorted whole blood, and its chains were unpaired.

The chain uses TRBV11-3 and TRBJ2-3; D possibly corresponds to TRBD1 (6 bases). The source is an adult who was a healthcare worker with PCR-confirmed SARS-CoV-2 infection or an uninfected control (not recorded which). The starting material was whole blood, obtained at baseline. In nucleotides, the CDR3 is TGTGCCAGCAGCCCTCGGACAGTTGCAGATACGCAGTATTTT. It specifies CASSPRTVADTQYF.